Each of the 16 T cell receptor beta chains below was sequenced from the same sample in a study of T cell clonotyping in hematopoietic cell transplantation. Time point given: recipient sample about 28 days before transplant, after cytoreduction. The data were produced by immunoSEQ multiplex PCR, yet TCRdb's version contains in-frame clones alone and is incomplete. The sample lists roughly 40,000 clones; 85% were seen once. The specimen comprised peripheral blood mononuclear cells, sampled before stem cell transplant. These receptors all stem from a man in his 60s with acute myeloid leukemia. Some clones in this sample may be carry-over from other donors' samples.

In its sample, this clone was seen once. V usage is TRBV28 and J usage is TRBJ1-2; D is unresolved. There are 11 residues in the CDR3. The ends were cut back, 4 bases at V and 5 bases at J, with 5 bases in the middle. Germline CDR1 and CDR2: MDHEN and SYDVKM. Written as DNA, the CDR3 is TGTGCCAGCAGTTCAGCTTATGGCTACACCTTC. This gives the protein CASSSAYGYTF.

In its sample, this clone was seen a few times. V is TRBV6-6 and J is TRBJ1-2; 7 bases match TRBD1. Germline CDR1 reads MNHNY; CDR2 reads SVGAGI (reference sequence). Trimming at V came to 5 bases and at J to 0 bases, leaving 6 bases not matched to a gene. The CDR3 totals 15 residues. This chain's CDR3 is CASSDRQGANYGYTF. The CDR3, as DNA: TGTGCCAGCAGTGATAGACAGGGAGCTAACTATGGCTACACCTTC.

The chain joins TRBV5-1 to TRBJ2-2; tentatively, D is TRBD1 or TRBD2 (6 bases each). CDR1 is SGHRS and CDR2 is YFSETQ in the germline V gene. CDR3 length: 17 amino acids. V was clipped by 1 base and J by 0 bases, with 13 bases between them. The CDR3: CASSLFGGTTNTGELFF. Here the CDR3 DNA reads TGCGCCAGCAGCTTGTTCGGCGGGACAACGAACACCGGGGAGCTGTTTTTT.

The genes are TRBV5-1 and TRBJ2-5; 9 positions agree with TRBD1. The J segment lost 5 bases and the V segment lost 3 bases, leaving 11 bases of the junction unmatched. The CDR3 consists of 16 residues. Germline assignment: CDR1 SGHRS and CDR2 YFSETQ. CDR3 nucleotide sequence: TGCGCCAGCAGCTCCCGCGTACAGGGGGCGAAGGAGACCCAGTACTTC. Residues: CASSSRVQGAKETQYF.

The genes are TRBV11-3 and TRBJ1-5; no clear D. Germline CDR1 is SGHNT and CDR2 is YENEEA. V was shortened by 3 bases and J by 5 bases, with 8 bases between the two germline ends. This CDR3 is 13 amino acids long. The CDR3 reads CASSFTLDQPQHF. DNA of the CDR3: TGTGCCAGCAGCTTTACCCTTGATCAGCCCCAGCATTTT.

The table lists this clone with a count of one. The chain has TRBV28 and TRBJ1-1, with D possibly TRBD1 on 5 matching bases. V was clipped by 2 bases and J by 11 bases, with 12 bases between them. Per the germline V gene, CDR1 is MDHEN and CDR2 is SYDVKM. The CDR3 is 12 residues long. Written as DNA, the CDR3 is TGTGCCAGCAGTTTACTCAGGGTTGGGGCTTTCTTT. It specifies CASSLLRVGAFF. Complete variable domain (other parts from reference TRBV28 and TRBJ1-1): DVKVTQSSRYLVKRTGEKVFLECVQDMDHENMFWYRQDPGLGLRLIYFSYDVKMKEKGDIPEGYSVSREKKERFSLILESASTNQTSMYLCASSLLRVGAFFGQGTRLTVV.

In its sample, this clone was seen once. The chain joins TRBV5-1 to TRBJ2-2; no definite D call. Germline CDR1 reads SGHRS; CDR2 reads YFSETQ. Trimming removed 2 bases from V and 0 bases from J, with 5 bases in between. This CDR3 is built from 14 residues. As DNA, the CDR3 is TGCGCCAGCAGCTTAACGACGAACACCGGGGAGCTGTTTTTT. Amino acids: CASSLTTNTGELFF. The full variable domain, with the rest looked up from reference TRBV5-1 and TRBJ2-2, is KAGVTQTPRYLIKTRGQQVTLSCSPISGHRSVSWYQQTPGQGLQFLFEYFSETQRNKGNFPGRFSGRQFSNSRSEMNVSTLELGDSALYLCASSLTTNTGELFFGEGSRLTVL.

The rearrangement uses TRBV30 and TRBJ1-1; D call uncertain. CDR1 GTSNPN and CDR2 SVGIG come from the germline V gene (reference sequence). The CDR3 sequence is 13 residues long. With 1 base removed from V and 5 bases from J, the gap between germline ends came to 11 bases. As DNA, the CDR3 is TGTGCCTGGAGTGGGTTTACGGGGACTGAAGCTTTCTTT. Translated: CAWSGFTGTEAFF.

This chain links TRBV14 with TRBJ1-1; D call uncertain. The length of the CDR3 is 13 residues. The V and J ends lost 5 bases and 1 base respectively, with 8 bases between them. Germline assignment: CDR1 SGHDN and CDR2 FVKESK. The CDR3 loop is CASSTTQNTEAFF. The CDR3 DNA follows: TGTGCCAGCAGCACAACTCAGAACACTGAAGCTTTCTTT. Supplemented by reference TRBV14 and TRBJ1-1, the full variable domain reads EAGVTQFPSHSVIEKGQTVTLRCDPISGHDNLYWYRRVMGKEIKFLLHFVKESKQDESGMPNNRFLAERTGGTYSTLKVQPAELEDSGVYFCASSTTQNTEAFFGQGTRLTVV.

CDR3 in DNA: TGTGCCAGCAGTTTATTCCGTGGGGGAGATAATTCACCCCTCCACTTT. This encodes CASSLFRGGDNSPLHF. The V gene is TRBV27, the J gene TRBJ1-6, with D possibly matching TRBD1 (5 bases). The CDR3 is 16 residues long. Germline V lookup: CDR1 MNHEY, CDR2 SMNVEV (reference sequence). The V gene lost 1 base and the J gene lost 5 bases, with 12 bases spanning the gap.

This clone has only one observation. J is TRBJ1-1 and V is TRBV28; tentatively, D is TRBD1 (6 bases). Germline CDR1 is MDHEN and CDR2 is SYDVKM. The CDR3 has 15 residues. V was pared by 3 bases and J by 5 bases, with 16 bases between. The CDR3 region is CASSFLRGLETEAFF. Written as DNA, the CDR3 is TGTGCCAGCAGTTTTCTCCGGGGGCTAGAGACTGAAGCTTTCTTT. Variable domain in full (rest from reference TRBV28 and TRBJ1-1): DVKVTQSSRYLVKRTGEKVFLECVQDMDHENMFWYRQDPGLGLRLIYFSYDVKMKEKGDIPEGYSVSREKKERFSLILESASTNQTSMYLCASSFLRGLETEAFFGQGTRLTVV.

V is TRBV7-9 and J is TRBJ2-4, with D possibly matching TRBD1 (6 bases). The ends were cut back, 5 bases at V and 6 bases at J, with 14 bases in the middle. The V gene's germline CDR1 is SEHNR and CDR2 FQNEAQ (reference sequence). CDR3 length: 14 residues. The CDR3 sequence: CASSPGRRGNIQYF. The CDR3 DNA reads as TGTGCCAGCAGCCCAGGGCGCAGGGGAAACATTCAGTACTTC.

The V and J genes are TRBV5-6 and TRBJ1-1, with 7 nucleotides matching TRBD1. Germline loops: CDR1 SGHDT, CDR2 YYEEEE. The CDR3 contains 14 residues. Trimming at V came to 4 bases and at J to 3 bases, leaving 6 bases not matched to a gene. The CDR3 loop reads CASSAGQWDTEAFF. For the CDR3, the DNA is TGTGCCAGCAGCGCGGGACAGTGGGACACTGAAGCTTTCTTT.

The chain recombines TRBV2 with TRBJ1-3; TRBD1 agrees at 11 bases. This CDR3 has 14 amino acids. Losses at the gene ends were 7 bases for V and 8 bases for J; bases not matched to a gene: 7. Germline V lookup: CDR1 SNHLY, CDR2 FYNNEI. CDR3 protein: CASKGDRGRDTIYF. In nucleotides, the CDR3 is TGTGCCAGCAAGGGGGACAGGGGGAGAGACACCATATATTTT. Using reference TRBV2 and TRBJ1-3 for the parts outside the CDR3, the full variable domain is EPEVTQTPSHQVTQMGQEVILRCVPISNHLYFYWYRQILGQKVEFLVSFYNNEISEKSEIFDDQFSVERPDGSNFTLKIRSTKLEDSAMYFCASKGDRGRDTIYFGEGSWLTVV.

The chain combines TRBV5-4 with TRBJ2-1; D uncertain. The CDR3 has 14 residues. Per the germline V gene, CDR1 is SGHNT and CDR2 is YYREEE (reference sequence). V was pared by 0 bases and J by 8 bases, with 12 bases between. The chain's CDR3 is CASSLDSLSDEQFF. The DNA for the CDR3 is TGTGCCAGCAGCTTGGACAGTCTATCGGATGAGCAGTTCTTC.

This rearrangement joins TRBV5-6 to TRBJ2-5, with TRBD1 as a possible D gene (5 bases). Germline V gives CDR1 SGHDT, CDR2 YYEEEE. Between the trimmed V and J ends, which lost 1 base and 1 base, there was a span of 8 bases. CDR3 size: 14 residues. The CDR3 spells CASSLLQGQETQYF. In nucleotides, the CDR3 is TGTGCCAGCAGCTTGCTTCAGGGCCAAGAGACCCAGTACTTC.